Here is one T cell receptor beta chain with its context. The antigen is not known. Germline CDR1 reads SGHNT; CDR2 reads YENEEA. The CDR3 is made up of 16 amino acids. The record originates from a study of monozygotic twins with inflammatory bowel disease. Incorporation of UMIs carrying a 6-nucleotide sample barcode was performed by template switching. TCRdb reanalyzed the 5' RACE reads, giving one entry per CDR3 protein sequence and no DNA. The specimen's table records around 450,000 distinct CDR3 sequences. Findings of the study overall: Healthy co-twins had higher TCRbeta inverse Simpson diversity than their IBD twins. Reduced clonotype sharing with other individuals was observed in IBD patients relative to healthy twins, especially with disease activity.

Sequencing was carried out using blood. The sequence came from a human donor with ulcerative colitis or Crohn's disease, or a healthy co-twin of an affected twin (not recorded which). The chain links TRBV11-3 to TRBJ2-1; TCRdb picks TRBD1, but there is no DNA to check that call. This chain's CDR3 is CASSSGAGQGYNEQFF. The full variable domain, in which reference TRBV11-3 and TRBJ2-1 provide the parts outside the CDR3, is EAGVVQSPRYKIIEKKQPVAFWCNPISGHNTLYWYLQNLGQGPELLIRYENEEAVDDSQLPKDRFSAERLKGVDSTLKIQPAELGDSAVYLCASSSGAGQGYNEQFFGPGTRLTVL.